This T cell receptor beta chain derives from a study of shared clonotypes between healthy human individuals (dated by TCRdb to the early 2020s). Background on the whole study: The cohort comprised a couple of women and three men aged 18 to 49 years. Different laboratories and diverse techniques were used to prepare libraries and sequence TCR repertoires, to increase sequencing depth and limit assay-specific biases. To estimate repertoire size and how much clonotype sharing occurs between individuals, the study deeply sequenced the blood TCR repertoires of 5 or 6 healthy adults. Per donor, leukapheresis produced somewhere between about 0.8 and 9 billion PBMCs. Per donor, three plates each were used for CD4 naive and CD4 memory, two for CD8 naive, and one for CD8 memory. Findings and caveats that apply to the study as a whole: Across a few donors, about 5.2% of naive CD4, roughly 3.3% of naive CD8, around 2.5% of memory CD4, and approximately 0.4% of memory CD8 clonotypes were shared. The genetic and exposure-history diversity represented was limited by the small number of donors. Larger estimated clonotype richness was generally found for naive subsets than for memory subsets. Based on pairwise subsampling, the degree of clonotype sharing among donors was expected to be affected by sequencing depth. Only blood was sampled, and tissue TCR repertoires likely differ from those in blood. Rarefaction of sorted-subset datasets indicated incomplete sequencing despite the large sequencing depth. Compared with non-shared clonotypes, the clonotypes found in all four sorted-subset donors had higher generation probabilities.

TCR CDR3 regions were amplified from genomic DNA by multiplex PCR using the deep immunoSEQ assay. Extracted genomic DNA from each cell subset was spread evenly across all wells of several immunoSEQ 96-well plates, with each plate serving as a replicate. For sorted subsets, 150 to 250 ng genomic DNA, equal to some 28,000 T cell genomes, was loaded into each replicate PCR. Purified libraries were measured with a Qubit 3.0 fluorometer, size-checked on a Bioanalyzer 2100, and measured again with the KAPA Library Quantification kit. Every immunoSEQ 96-well plate was sequenced on a separate single-read 150-cycle Illumina NextSeq 550 flow cell. Per the original workflow: Because only junctional sequences without quality scores were contained in the immunoSEQ output, filtering matching that applied to full-length reads could not be performed. Sequences were annotated with PyIR, a Python wrapper for IgBLAST v1.9, using IMGT germline references to assign V/J genes and CDR3. Reads were removed for weak V/J assignments (E-value above 1e-6), missing CDR3, stop codons, out-of-frame junctions, or ambiguous translated residues. V3J clonotypes were defined as sequences sharing an identical inferred V gene, J gene, and CDR3 amino acid sequence. Percentage overlap between repertoires was computed as shared unique clonotypes divided by the size of the smaller repertoire. Repertoire richness was assessed with RTK rarefaction, the Chao1 estimator, and Recon v2.1 estimates of unobserved clonotypes. Generation probabilities were computed with OLGA for all TCRbeta clonotypes obtained by the gDNA method from four donors. Entries here come from immuneACCESS through TCRdb and include only in-frame sequences with V and J called. Some clones fail to appear in such tables; in the studies checked, an unresolved V gene covers under half of the shortfall, and the cause of the remainder is unknown. V, J and clone size were drawn from that table, and D and trimming were deduced from the DNA. The sample table records around 2.1 million clones; about 92% of these occur just once. The leading ten clones occupy 1.5% to 2% of the sample.

Notes on this clone: The antigen it binds to is not known. No base qualities exist here, and no much larger clone lies one base off it.

CD8 naive samples consisted of CD45RO-negative cells that were positively selected for CCR7, yielding a CD45RA+CCR7+ population without TemRA cells. The donors were healthy, HIV-negative adults who had no recently reported acute infections or vaccinations. Only Caucasian adults living in Nashville, Tennessee, USA were represented among the donors. Blood was obtained by leukapheresis, after which PBMCs were separated by Ficoll-Histopaque density gradient centrifugation and cryopreserved in liquid nitrogen vapor phase. Analytical flow cytometry was used to check the purity and quantity of each magnetically sorted T cell population. Genomic DNA was isolated from every sorted fraction and measured by UV absorbance on a Nanodrop 2000c. The TCR was taken from a man aged 18 to 35 in good health. Some clones in this sample may be carry-over from other donors' samples. Sequencing input: naive CD8+ T cells from PBMCs. The cell subset or site label, as the study defines it: CD45RA+CCR7+.

The nucleotide sequence reads TGTGCCAGCAGCGTAGGACAGGGGACCAACGAGCAGTACTTC. This codes for CASSVGQGTNEQYF. The sequence joins TRBV9 to TRBJ2-7; 8 junctional bases match TRBD1. V loses 0 bases at its end and J loses 5 bases; junction bases beyond the gene matches: 4. Taken from cysteine to phenylalanine, the CDR3 has 14 residues. The entry retains the CDR3 DNA only, 42 bases that are in frame from base 1. CDR1 and CDR2, looked up from the germline V gene, are SGDLS and YYNGEE.